This record concerns one TCR beta chain sequence. At least ten counts were recorded for this clonotype. Its antigen is not yet known. It has no much larger one-base neighbor in the sample; base qualities were not kept. A patient counted as having stable Graves' hyperthyroidism if no progression to ophthalmopathy occurred over 18 months of follow-up. Hyperthyroidism patients were newly diagnosed, with disease duration under 2 months, and aged 18 to 65 years. The study excluded patients with uncontrolled infections, other autoimmune diseases, pregnancy or lactation. Diagnoses were based on clinical symptoms, serum thyroxine and TRAb, thyroid ultrasound and orbital computed tomography. Ficoll-Paque density gradient centrifugation was used to isolate PBMCs from about 10 ml of fresh peripheral blood. Total RNA was extracted using Trizol reagent, and RNA quality was assessed on an Agilent 2100 Bioanalyzer.

This sample stems from a study of T cells in Graves' hyperthyroidism and ophthalmopathy (dated by TCRdb to between 2018 and 2021). For the wider study: Peripheral blood samples were taken at the time of initial diagnosis, prior to any treatment. TCR V-J signatures able to tell the groups apart were searched for in a discovery cohort of 90 to 100 patients, of whom 40 to 45 had Graves' ophthalmopathy and about 55 had stable Graves' hyperthyroidism. Prospective prediction of ophthalmopathy was tested in an independent validation cohort consisting of 18 to 20 hyperthyroidism patients and more than 15 patients who later progressed to ophthalmopathy. The 100 discovery patients were randomly split 7:3 into training and test sets. In six Graves' hyperthyroidism patients, the study also compared T-cell repertoires from thyroid tissue with T-cell repertoires from blood. After blood sampling, hyperthyroidism patients were treated with methimazole at a starting dose of 30 mg daily, and ophthalmopathy patients were treated with high-dose intravenous methylprednisolone. According to the paper, TCR Vbeta CDR3 sequencing was carried out on 135 peripheral blood samples, which came from fewer than 50 ophthalmopathy, around 75 hyperthyroidism and some 17 progressor patients. Points the paper makes about the study in general: Most expanded thyroid clonotypes (frequency above 0.001) were also found in blood, which suggests that blood repertoires may mirror thyroid immune responses. No statistical method was used to set the sample size in advance, and investigators knew the group allocation. Ophthalmopathy was separated from stable hyperthyroidism by a 13 V-J signature model, with about 86% sensitivity and 81% to 82% specificity obtained in cross-validation and 80%/75% obtained in testing. In validation, progression to ophthalmopathy was predicted by the model with 70.59% sensitivity and about 72% specificity, a median of 6.5 months before onset.

The CDR3, from cysteine to phenylalanine, totals 13 residues. Only the CDR3 portion is preserved as DNA: 39 bases, with reading frame beginning at the first base. V loses 1 base of germline sequence and J loses 4 bases, and the interval between the two ends is 10 bases. Looking up the germline V gene (reference sequence) yields CDR1 GTSNPN and CDR2 SVGIG. Amplification of TCR beta CDR3 regions was carried out from RNA transcripts. A first-round RT-PCR of the TCR CDR3 used the HTBI primer set with the Qiagen OneStep RT-PCR kit. A second multiplex PCR round built the libraries, followed by size selection and purification. The libraries were sequenced on an Illumina HiSeq2000 using paired-end 100 bp reads. From the authors' description of their analysis: SOAPnuke was used to process the raw data, throwing out any read that contained adapters or uncalled bases, had a mean Phred below 15, or lacked an exact constant-primer or identifier match. COPE v1.2.5 was used to merge the high-quality paired reads, and each unique nucleotide sequence was defined as a clonotype. MiTCR v1.1 was used to align the clonotypes against IMGT TRBV, TRBD and TRBJ reference segments. The analysis included only V-J combinations with a frequency above 0.0001, which together covered approximately 99% of the repertoires. A TCS score was defined as the ratio between F50 (clonal expansion) and ExV (chaos), using BLOSUM62-based TCRdist between CDR3 peptides within each V-J. Welch's t-statistics and random forest reduced around 520 V-J features to 13, which were used in a naive Bayes classifier (R e1071). Using fastp at Q25 and MiXCR, TCRdb reprocessed the public reads and kept productive beta chains. Every entry covers one CDR3 protein and lists the most common genes and DNA from its rows. TCRdb, not the authors, supplied the V and J calls. The sample table holds fewer than 250,000 distinct CDR3 sequences, of which approximately 17% were seen once. Clones ranked in the top ten supply under 65% of the sample.

The chain uses TRBV30 and TRBJ1-1; a weak D assignment points to TRBD1 (6 bases agree). The sample was blood. The TCR comes from a man aged 50 or older with Graves' hyperthyroidism. The nucleotides are TGTGCCTGGAGTGGTAGGGGGGGCACTGAAGCTTTCTTT. Its amino acids are CAWSGRGGTEAFF.